The table lists the clone carrying this TCR beta chain with a count of one. Its antigen is still unknown. The sample is drawn from a study of cytomegalovirus exposure and HLA in healthy donors. Study findings and constraints: A reported reduction in N-insertions relative to the roughly 670-donor mean was seen in an Asian-associated ancestry cluster in a later analysis. Prediction of most subjects' HLA-A and HLA-B alleles by TCR beta sequences was reportedly accurate. Highest at DRB1 and lowest at HLA-C, TCR association rates differed among HLA loci in a later analysis. HLA restriction was apparent for most CMV-associated TCR beta chains in a later analysis.

This CDR3 has 15 amino acids. CDR1 and CDR2 (germline): MDHEN, SYDVKM. Trimming took 2 bases from V and 8 from J, leaving 15 bases between them. Use of 60 Vbeta and 13 Jbeta primers characterized the PCR. Using immunoSEQ multiplex PCR, the repertoire was profiled, and TCRdb retains in-frame clones only, with some absent. The profile shows roughly 97,000 clones, 76% of them singletons. The origin of this receptor is a woman younger than 30 in good health and CMV-seropositive. J is TRBJ1-4 and V is TRBV28, with a tentative D call TRBD1 (6 bases). Sequenced input: PBMCs. The chain's CDR3 is CASSLLRGSQEKLFF. The CDR3 DNA is TGTGCCAGCAGTTTACTCAGGGGAAGTCAGGAAAAACTGTTTTTT.